Each of the 14 T cell receptor beta chains below was sequenced from the same sample in a study of CD8 T cells in ankylosing spondylitis. TCRdb processed the 5' RACE reads anew with MiXCR; each CDR3 protein has one entry. The sample records about 340,000 distinct CDR3 sequences, over 12% being singletons. Sequencing was carried out using blood, either unsorted or a sorted T cell fraction (not recorded which). Receptor source: a male donor with ankylosing spondylitis or in good health (not recorded which).

The chain is built from TRBV25-1 and TRBJ2-7; D is perhaps TRBD2 (6 bases). Per the germline V gene, CDR1 is MGHDK and CDR2 is SYGVNS. There are 15 residues in the CDR3. Trimming took off 5 bases at V and 1 base at J, with 15 bases between the two ends. Written as DNA, the CDR3 is TGTGCCAGCAGTCCCCGGGTGGGGGGATCCTACGAGCAGTACTTC. This sequence encodes CASSPRVGGSYEQYF.

This clonotype was recorded many times. The chain has TRBV5-1 and TRBJ1-1; a weak D match, TRBD1 (5 bases). The CDR3 length is 14 residues. Trimming stripped 0 bases from V and 4 bases from J, with 10 bases between. Germline lookup yields CDR1 SGHRS and CDR2 YFSETQ. CDR3 protein: CASSLDGGATEAFF. CDR3 nucleotide sequence: TGCGCCAGCAGCTTGGATGGAGGGGCCACTGAAGCTTTCTTT.

This clonotype has more than one count but fewer than ten. The chain uses TRBV10-3 and TRBJ2-3; 8 positions match TRBD1. The CDR3 has 13 amino acids. V dropped 10 bases and J dropped 5; count of bases not matched to a gene: 8. Germline CDR1 reads ENHRY; CDR2 reads SYGVKD. In DNA form, the CDR3 reads TGTGCCACCGGACAGGGAGGTGGAGATACGCAGTATTTT. This codes for CATGQGGGDTQYF.

This clonotype came up many times. The V and J genes are TRBV9 and TRBJ2-2; 10 nucleotides match TRBD2. Germline V gives CDR1 SGDLS, CDR2 YYNGEE. V dropped 6 bases and J dropped 4; count of bases not matched to a gene: 9. CDR3 length equals 16 residues. Here the CDR3 reads CASNLLAGGRTGELFF. Written as DNA, the CDR3 is TGTGCCAGCAACCTCTTAGCGGGGGGCCGCACCGGGGAGCTGTTTTTT.

The chain employs TRBV5-1 and TRBJ2-3; 9 bases fit TRBD1. This CDR3 is built from 16 residues. Germline V gene sequence: CDR1 SGHRS, CDR2 YFSETQ. With V trimmed by 3 bases and J by 4 bases, 9 bases remained unmatched. The CDR3 here is CASSYQTGGVADTQYF. The CDR3 nucleotides are TGCGCCAGCAGCTATCAAACAGGGGGCGTCGCAGATACGCAGTATTTT. Drawing the rest from reference TRBV5-1 and TRBJ2-3, the complete variable domain is KAGVTQTPRYLIKTRGQQVTLSCSPISGHRSVSWYQQTPGQGLQFLFEYFSETQRNKGNFPGRFSGRQFSNSRSEMNVSTLELGDSALYLCASSYQTGGVADTQYFGPGTRLTVL.

The chain carries TRBV30 and TRBJ2-1; weak D call: TRBD2 (6 bases). The germline V gene has CDR1 GTSNPN and CDR2 SVGIG (reference sequence). Trimming pared 2 bases from V and 6 bases from J, leaving 8 bases between. CDR3 length equals 12 residues. The CDR3 here is CAWSPGGNEQFF. The CDR3 DNA sequence: TGTGCCTGGAGTCCCGGGGGCAATGAGCAGTTCTTC.

V and J are TRBV4-1 and TRBJ2-7; possibly TRBD1 for D (6 bases). The CDR3 has 15 residues. Germline-derived CDR1 and CDR2 are MGHRA and YSYEKL. Trimming removed 1 base from V and 7 bases from J, with 17 bases in between. This CDR3 is CASSQAGTRVGEQYF. The CDR3 region has the DNA TGCGCCAGCAGCCAAGCCGGGACACGGGTTGGAGAGCAGTACTTC.

The gene calls are TRBV5-1 and TRBJ2-5, with a possible D match to TRBD1 (6 bases). The germline V gene encodes CDR1 SGHRS and CDR2 YFSETQ. V gave up 1 base and J gave up 5 bases, with 15 bases separating them. The CDR3 is 15 residues long. CDR3 sequence: CASSLTTGKWETQYF. The DNA for the CDR3 is TGCGCCAGCAGCTTGACAACAGGGAAGTGGGAGACCCAGTACTTC.

In this sample, this clonotype turned up many times. This rearrangement joins TRBV9 to TRBJ1-1, with D possibly TRBD1 on 5 matching bases. CDR3 length: 13 amino acids. Per germline, CDR1 SGDLS and CDR2 YYNGEE. Trimming shortened V by 7 bases and J by 0 bases, and 10 bases separated the two germline ends. The CDR3 DNA is TGTGCCAGCCGGGGGAGCTTGAACACTGAAGCTTTCTTT. Translating it yields CASRGSLNTEAFF.

This clonotype was observed a handful of times. The chain is built from TRBV28 and TRBJ2-1; TRBD1 agrees at 9 bases. Germline CDR1 reads MDHEN; CDR2 reads SYDVKM. V lost 1 base, J lost 9 bases, and 10 bases stayed unmatched. This CDR3 contains 16 residues. CDR3 DNA sequence: TGTGCCAGCAGTTTATCAGAGGACAGGGGCTATGGTGAGCAGTTCTTC. Its protein is CASSLSEDRGYGEQFF.

The rearrangement links TRBV7-2 to TRBJ1-3; D uncertain. Trimming stripped 0 bases from V and 2 bases from J, with 11 bases between. There are 16 residues in the CDR3. Germline CDR1 and CDR2: SGHTA and FQGNSA. The DNA for the CDR3 is TGTGCCAGCAGCTTAGCGTCGTTTCTCACTGGAAACACCATATATTTT. It encodes CASSLASFLTGNTIYF.

The chain recombines TRBV12-3 or TRBV12-4 with TRBJ1-3; D remains unclear. The CDR3 spans 14 residues. Trimming cost V 4 bases and J 0 bases, with 7 bases left between them. CDR3 DNA sequence: TGTGCCAGCAGTTGGTCGAGCTCTGGAAACACCATATATTTT. It specifies CASSWSSSGNTIYF.

This chain uses TRBV12-3 or TRBV12-4 with TRBJ1-5, with no clear D. The CDR3 is 13 residues long. V dropped 7 bases and J dropped 4 bases, with 11 bases sitting between them. The CDR3 sequence is CASTDGGNQPQHF. The DNA of the CDR3 is TGTGCCAGCACCGATGGAGGGAATCAGCCCCAGCATTTT.

This chain connects TRBV6-5 to TRBJ1-1; no firm D call. Trimming left V 2 bases short and J 7 bases short, with 8 bases between. This CDR3 is 12 amino acids long. Germline CDR1 is MNHEY and CDR2 is SVGAGI. The CDR3 DNA reads TGTGCCAGCAGTTACGGTCCGGGTGAAGCTTTCTTT. This gives the protein CASSYGPGEAFF.